The rows below give T cell receptor beta chains drawn from one sample of a study of CD8+ T cells in alopecia areata. Assay used: immunoSEQ multiplex PCR; TCRdb lists only in-frame clones, some missing. This sample has some 170,000 clones, with 59% found just once. The specimen comprised CD4+ T cells sorted from blood, sampled at week 0. The receptors stem from a human donor with alopecia areata. Each CDR3 is given with its conserved first and last residue. Each record gives: V gene, clone size, J gene, CDR3 length, D gene, CDR3 DNA, CDR3 protein. The D gene is left open where the match is weak. Part of the rows lack a size; the others show once, few, many or a class for expanded clones.

V: TRBV5-1; size: .; J: TRBJ2-1; length: 13; D: .; DNA: TGCGCCAGCAGCTTGGACAGCAACAATGAGCAGTTCTTC; CDR3: CASSLDSNNEQFF
V: TRBV11-2; size: .; J: TRBJ1-1; length: 14; D: .; DNA: TGTGCCAGCAGCTTACGGCCGAGGGGCACTGAAGCTTTCTTT; CDR3: CASSLRPRGTEAFF
V: TRBV6-6; size: .; J: TRBJ1-5; length: 14; D: TRBD1; DNA: TGTGCCAGCAGATCGGGACAGCTAAATCAGCCCCAGCATTTT; CDR3: CASRSGQLNQPQHF
V: TRBV30; size: few; J: TRBJ1-1; length: 17; D: TRBD1; DNA: TGTGCCTGGAATCCTGGCTACTCGAGGGGGCAGAGGACTGAAGCTTTCTTT; CDR3: CAWNPGYSRGQRTEAFF
V: TRBV5-1; size: .; J: TRBJ2-7; length: 13; D: .; DNA: TGCGCCAGCAGCTCCGGGGGCTCCTACGAGCAGTACTTC; CDR3: CASSSGGSYEQYF
V: TRBV6-5; size: .; J: TRBJ2-3; length: 13; D: TRBD1; DNA: TGTGCCAGCCACAGGGGGTTCGGGGATACGCAGTATTTT; CDR3: CASHRGFGDTQYF
V: TRBV27; size: .; J: TRBJ1-5; length: 14; D: TRBD1; DNA: TGTGCCAGCAGTTCCGGACAGGGAAGTCAGCCCCAGCATTTT; CDR3: CASSSGQGSQPQHF
V: TRBV4-2; size: once; J: TRBJ1-1; length: 14; D: .; DNA: TGTGCCAGCAGCCTTGACAGCAAGAACACTGAAGCTTTCTTT; CDR3: CASSLDSKNTEAFF
V: TRBV30; size: .; J: TRBJ2-7; length: 12; D: .; DNA: TGTGCCTGGAGTACTCAGGGGTACGAGCAGTACTTC; CDR3: CAWSTQGYEQYF
V: TRBV5-6; size: .; J: TRBJ1-5; length: 13; D: .; DNA: TGTGCCAGCAGCTTGGATAGCAATCAGCCCCAGCATTTT; CDR3: CASSLDSNQPQHF
V: TRBV29-1; size: few; J: TRBJ1-1; length: 13; D: TRBD1; DNA: TGCAGCGCAGGGGGGAGGATGAACACTGAAGCTTTCTTT; CDR3: CSAGGRMNTEAFF
V: TRBV5-6; size: .; J: TRBJ2-5; length: 13; D: TRBD1; DNA: TGTGCCAGCAGCCAACAGGGGTTGGGGACCCAGTACTTC; CDR3: CASSQQGLGTQYF
V: TRBV7-9; size: once; J: TRBJ2-3; length: 13; D: .; DNA: TGTGCCAGCAGCCCCGGGGGCACAGATACGCAGTATTTT; CDR3: CASSPGGTDTQYF
V: TRBV5-4; size: .; J: TRBJ2-2; length: 16; D: TRBD2; DNA: TGTGCCAGCAGCTCCACGACAGCGGGGGGCACCGGGGAGCTGTTTTTT; CDR3: CASSSTTAGGTGELFF
V: TRBV18; size: .; J: TRBJ1-4; length: 15; D: .; DNA: TGTGCCAGCTCACCCTCCACTCGGGATCGAGAAAAACTGTTTTTT; CDR3: CASSPSTRDREKLFF
V: TRBV4-1; size: .; J: TRBJ1-2; length: 15; D: .; DNA: TGCGCCAGCAGCCAAGAGTTACGGAGTGACTATGGCTACACCTTC; CDR3: CASSQELRSDYGYTF
V: TRBV15; size: .; J: TRBJ2-3; length: 15; D: TRBD1; DNA: TGTGCCACCTTAAACAGGGGGAGCAGCACAGATACGCAGTATTTT; CDR3: CATLNRGSSTDTQYF
V: TRBV10-3; size: once; J: TRBJ2-7; length: 13; D: .; DNA: TGTGCCATCAGTGATGGCAGACCGTACGAGCAGTACTTC; CDR3: CAISDGRPYEQYF
V: TRBV4-1; size: many; J: TRBJ1-5; length: 18; D: .; DNA: TGCGCCAGCAGCCAAGTCGACCTCGGGATGATGAGCAATCAGCCCCAGCATTTT; CDR3: CASSQVDLGMMSNQPQHF
V: TRBV6-6; size: many; J: TRBJ2-1; length: 14; D: TRBD1; DNA: TGTGCCAGCAGTTATCTTGCAGGGGGCCATGAGCAGTTCTTC; CDR3: CASSYLAGGHEQFF
V: TRBV5-1; size: once; J: TRBJ2-7; length: 14; D: TRBD1; DNA: TGCGCCAGCAGCCCGGGACAGGGCTTCTACGAGCAGTACTTC; CDR3: CASSPGQGFYEQYF
V: TRBV29-1; size: .; J: TRBJ1-1; length: 12; D: TRBD1; DNA: TGCAGCTTCACAGCAGGGGGGACGGAAGCTTTCTTT; CDR3: CSFTAGGTEAFF
V: TRBV4-1; size: few; J: TRBJ2-5; length: 15; D: .; DNA: TGTGCCAGCAGCCAAGGAGGGGGCCAACAAGAGACCCAGTACTTC; CDR3: CASSQGGGQQETQYF
V: TRBV5-1; size: .; J: TRBJ1-1; length: 14; D: .; DNA: TGCGCCAGCAGCGTGGCGACGGAGAACACTGAAGCTTTCTTT; CDR3: CASSVATENTEAFF
V: TRBV6-5; size: .; J: TRBJ1-6; length: 15; D: .; DNA: TGTGCCAGCAGTTACTCGGGCAGGGAACGATCACCCCTCCACTTT; CDR3: CASSYSGRERSPLHF
V: TRBV7-2; size: .; J: TRBJ1-5; length: 15; D: .; DNA: TGTGCCAGCAGCCGCAATCGGGGCCAAAATCAGCCCCAGCATTTT; CDR3: CASSRNRGQNQPQHF
V: TRBV27; size: .; J: TRBJ2-3; length: 11; D: .; DNA: TGTGCCAGCAGTTTCCTTGGGGCGCAGTATTTT; CDR3: CASSFLGAQYF
V: TRBV5-4; size: few; J: TRBJ2-5; length: 14; D: TRBD1; DNA: TGTGCCAGCAGCAGTTGGACAGGGCAAGAGACCCAGTACTTC; CDR3: CASSSWTGQETQYF
V: TRBV30; size: .; J: TRBJ1-2; length: 14; D: .; DNA: TGTGCCTGTAAACCGTTCCCCCCTAACTATGGCTACACCTTC; CDR3: CACKPFPPNYGYTF
V: TRBV19; size: .; J: TRBJ1-2; length: 14; D: TRBD1; DNA: TGTGCCAGTAGTATGGGACAGGGATCGTATGGCTACACCTTC; CDR3: CASSMGQGSYGYTF
V: TRBV5-1; size: .; J: TRBJ2-5; length: 13; D: TRBD1; DNA: TGCGCCAGCAGCTGGGACAGGGGGAGTCCCCAGTACTTC; CDR3: CASSWDRGSPQYF
V: TRBV5-1; size: .; J: TRBJ1-1; length: 14; D: .; DNA: TGCGCCAGCAGCTTGGTAAGCAGGGACACTGAAGCTTTCTTT; CDR3: CASSLVSRDTEAFF
V: TRBV25-1; size: .; J: TRBJ2-5; length: 13; D: .; DNA: TGTGCCAGCAGTGAAGCCGGAAAAGAGACCCAGTACTTC; CDR3: CASSEAGKETQYF
V: TRBV7-9; size: once; J: TRBJ2-7; length: 13; D: .; DNA: TGTGCCAGCAGCCCACCGGGACAAGACGAGCAGTACTTC; CDR3: CASSPPGQDEQYF
V: TRBV29-1; size: .; J: TRBJ2-5; length: 14; D: TRBD1; DNA: TGCAGCGTAAGAGGACAGGTCCGCCAGGAGACCCAGTACTTC; CDR3: CSVRGQVRQETQYF
V: TRBV29-1; size: .; J: TRBJ2-5; length: 12; D: .; DNA: TGCAGCGTTTCGGGGCCCCAAGAGACCCAGTACTTC; CDR3: CSVSGPQETQYF
V: TRBV5-6; size: few; J: TRBJ1-2; length: 14; D: TRBD1; DNA: TGTGCCAGCAGCCCCCTAGACAGGGAGGGCGGCTACACCTTC; CDR3: CASSPLDREGGYTF
V: TRBV27; size: .; J: TRBJ2-2; length: 22; D: TRBD1; DNA: TGTGCCAGCAGTTTATCTGCCCGACCGACCAGGGACAGGGAAGCGAACACCGGGGAGCTGTTTTTT; CDR3: CASSLSARPTRDREANTGELFF
V: TRBV6-5; size: .; J: TRBJ2-7; length: 12; D: .; DNA: TGTGCCAGCAGCCAGGACCTTCGTCGGCAGTACTTC; CDR3: CASSQDLRRQYF
V: TRBV30; size: once; J: TRBJ2-1; length: 13; D: .; DNA: TGTGCCTGGAGTGTTGGGACCTACAATGAGCAGTTCTTC; CDR3: CAWSVGTYNEQFF
V: TRBV29-1; size: few; J: TRBJ2-5; length: 19; D: TRBD2; DNA: TGCAGCGTGGGGGTCCGGCCGACTAGCGGGGGACTCCGCCGAGAGACCCAGTACTTC; CDR3: CSVGVRPTSGGLRRETQYF
V: TRBV30; size: .; J: TRBJ2-2; length: 17; D: .; DNA: TGTGCCTGGAGCCCCACTTGGACAGCACCCGCCACCGGGGAGCTGTTTTTT; CDR3: CAWSPTWTAPATGELFF
V: TRBV18; size: .; J: TRBJ2-2; length: 16; D: .; DNA: TGTGCCAGCTCACCAGTCATAGCGGAGAACACCGGGGAGCTGTTTTTT; CDR3: CASSPVIAENTGELFF
V: TRBV5-1; size: .; J: TRBJ1-2; length: 13; D: TRBD1; DNA: TGCGCCAGCAGCTTGGGACAGGGAACTGGCTACACCTTC; CDR3: CASSLGQGTGYTF
V: TRBV25-1; size: few; J: TRBJ1-6; length: 15; D: .; DNA: TGTGCCAGCAGTGAAGGGAACGCGGGGAATTCACCCCTCCACTTT; CDR3: CASSEGNAGNSPLHF
V: TRBV6-5; size: few; J: TRBJ1-2; length: 16; D: TRBD1; DNA: TGTGCCAGCAGTTACCTTAAGTCCACAGGGGACTATGGCTACACCTTC; CDR3: CASSYLKSTGDYGYTF